One and the same sample provided the 18 T cell receptor beta chains below, sequenced in a study of vaccination and CD4 T cells after COVID-19. Indicated treatment: approximately 9-day PBMC culture with coronavirus spike peptide pools or control peptides (ViraFEST assay). For these receptors, no antigen is known. The study sequenced cultured CD4+ T cell DNA using the Oncomine TCR Beta short-read assay. One entry per CDR3 protein, called by TCRdb with MiXCR from the PCR reads. The sample contains just under 10,000 distinct CDR3 sequences, roughly half of which appear only once. The source material was CD4+ T cells from blood, cultured in vitro. Every receptor here comes from a human donor who had recovered from COVID-19.

The rearrangement joins TRBV5-4 to TRBJ1-1; TRBD1 is a possible D gene (5 bases). Trimming pared 0 bases from V and 0 bases from J, leaving 12 bases between. The germline gives CDR1 SGHNT, CDR2 YYREEE (reference sequence). This CDR3 comprises 16 residues. The CDR3 DNA reads TGTGCCAGCAGCTTGGGATCCGGGACGGTGAACACTGAAGCTTTCTTT. It yields the protein CASSLGSGTVNTEAFF.

This clonotype showed up just a few times. The chain has TRBV7-2 and TRBJ2-5; D gene ambiguous. Trimming stripped 5 bases from V and 7 bases from J, with 17 bases between. The CDR3 is 14 residues long. CDR1 and CDR2 (germline): SGHTA, FQGNSA. DNA for the CDR3: TGTGCCAGCAGCCCTGGGCCCCAAGCAGGGACCCAGTACTTC. Translated, it gives CASSPGPQAGTQYF.

The V gene is TRBV30, the J gene TRBJ1-5; D possibly corresponds to TRBD1 (5 bases). Germline V lookup: CDR1 GTSNPN, CDR2 SVGIG (reference sequence). Trimming stripped 0 bases from V and 2 bases from J, with 20 bases between. The CDR3 is made up of 18 amino acids. CDR3 region: CAWSVRWGGILGNQPQHF. CDR3 DNA: TGTGCCTGGAGTGTGAGGTGGGGGGGGATATTGGGCAATCAGCCCCAGCATTTT.

This clonotype has a handful of counts. The chain joins TRBV6-5 to TRBJ1-1; TRBD1 matches 11 bases. After removal of 2 bases from V and 0 bases from J, the junction contained 11 bases not matched to a gene. Germline lookup yields CDR1 MNHEY and CDR2 SVGAGI. The CDR3 is 19 amino acids. CDR3 protein: CASSYPSTGQGALNTEAFF. The CDR3 nucleotides read TGTGCCAGCAGTTACCCCTCTACTGGACAGGGGGCCTTGAACACTGAAGCTTTCTTT.

This clonotype was detected only a few times. The chain joins TRBV15 to TRBJ1-2; D is possibly TRBD1 (5 bases). The CDR3 has 13 residues. Germline loops: CDR1 LNHNV, CDR2 YYDKDF (reference sequence). Trimming cost V 3 bases and J 8 bases, with 13 bases left between them. The CDR3 region is CATSRLGRSGYTF. In nucleotides, the CDR3 is TGTGCCACCAGCAGGTTGGGGCGCTCGGGCTACACCTTC.

The chain employs TRBV11-2 and TRBJ1-1; the match to TRBD1 covers 7 bases. V dropped 5 bases and J dropped 0; count of bases not matched to a gene: 6. This CDR3 has 15 residues. The germline V gene encodes CDR1 SGHAT and CDR2 FQNNGV. The DNA for the CDR3 is TGTGCCAGCAGCCTAACCGGGACAGTGAACACTGAAGCTTTCTTT. Its protein is CASSLTGTVNTEAFF.

V is TRBV5-1 and J is TRBJ1-2; no clear D. The germline gives CDR1 SGHRS, CDR2 YFSETQ. The CDR3 sequence is 15 residues long. Trimming took 2 bases from V and 2 from J, leaving 13 bases between them. The CDR3 sequence: CASSLGGPGNYGYTF. DNA of the CDR3: TGCGCCAGCAGCTTAGGTGGGCCCGGAAACTATGGCTACACCTTC.

This clonotype has a single count. V usage is TRBV19 and J usage is TRBJ2-6; no definite D call. Per germline, CDR1 LNHDA and CDR2 SQIVND (reference sequence). The CDR3 contains 15 residues. V lost 6 bases, J lost 0 bases, and 9 bases lay in between. The CDR3 DNA is TGTGCCAGTAGGCGACTCAGCTCTGGGGCCAACGTCCTGACTTTC. This encodes CASRRLSSGANVLTF.

The chain is built from TRBV19 and TRBJ1-2; the D is unclear. V was cut by 8 bases and J by 8 bases, with 6 bases left in between. Looked up from germline, CDR1 is LNHDA and CDR2 is SQIVND (reference sequence). The CDR3 is 9 residues long. The CDR3 protein is CASGAGYTF. The CDR3 DNA is TGTGCCAGTGGAGCGGGCTACACCTTC.

J is TRBJ2-5 and V is TRBV5-1; 9 bases are a match to TRBD2. Per the germline V gene, CDR1 is SGHRS and CDR2 is YFSETQ. There are 14 residues in the CDR3. J lost 5 bases, V lost 8 bases, and 10 bases had no gene match. The CDR3 DNA follows: TGCGCCAGTAGGAGCGGGGGGCCCCGGGAGACCCAGTACTTC. This translates into CASRSGGPRETQYF. The full variable domain, completed using reference TRBV5-1 and TRBJ2-5, is KAGVTQTPRYLIKTRGQQVTLSCSPISGHRSVSWYQQTPGQGLQFLFEYFSETQRNKGNFPGRFSGRQFSNSRSEMNVSTLELGDSALYLCASRSGGPRETQYFGPGTRLLVL.

The genes are TRBV11-3 and TRBJ1-3; no clear D gene. Germline CDR1 reads SGHNT; CDR2 reads YENEEA. V dropped 3 bases and J dropped 0 bases, with 9 bases sitting between them. The CDR3 is 15 amino acids. The CDR3 DNA sequence: TGTGCCAGCAGCTTCTTAACAGCCTCTGGAAACACCATATATTTT. Protein: CASSFLTASGNTIYF.

V and J are TRBV29-1 and TRBJ2-7, with a weak D call TRBD1 (5 bases). CDR1 and CDR2 (germline): SQVTM, ANQGSEA. The CDR3 runs 13 residues. Trimming removed 7 bases from V and 0 bases from J, with 13 bases in between. CDR3: CSAERQGSYEQYF. Here the CDR3 DNA reads TGCAGCGCCGAGAGGCAGGGCTCCTACGAGCAGTACTTC.

For the CDR3, the DNA is TGTGCCAGCAGCAAACTAGCGGGGGGGCCCAATGAGCAGTTCTTC. Protein sequence: CASSKLAGGPNEQFF. The chain recombines TRBV7-9 with TRBJ2-1; 13 bases are shared with TRBD2. Germline V CDR1 and CDR2: SEHNR, FQNEAQ (reference sequence). This CDR3 comprises 15 residues. After removal of 5 bases from V and 6 bases from J, the junction contained 4 bases not matched to a gene.

The rearrangement joins TRBV7-8 to TRBJ1-1; D gene unclear. CDR1 and CDR2 (germline): SGHVS, FQNEAQ. Between the trimmed V and J ends, which lost 1 base and 5 bases, there was a span of 8 bases. The CDR3 consists of 13 residues. The CDR3 bases are TGTGCCAGCAGCTTAGGGGTTGATACTGAAGCTTTCTTT. Translating gives CASSLGVDTEAFF.

The chain combines TRBV5-5 with TRBJ1-5, with no clear D. Germline CDR1 SGHKS, CDR2 YYEKEE (reference sequence). The CDR3 runs 18 residues. Trimming pared 3 bases from V and 2 bases from J, leaving 21 bases between. The CDR3 bases are TGTGCCAGCAGCTACGAACGGAGTGAGGGAAGGGGCAATCAGCCCCAGCATTTT. It specifies CASSYERSEGRGNQPQHF.

This clonotype was seen only a few times. The junction and the germline gene differ at one end; a read error may be behind it. This chain joins TRBV12-3 or TRBV12-4 and TRBJ1-2, with 7 positions matching TRBD1. CDR3 size: 14 residues. CDR3 in amino acids: CASSYRGANSGYTF. DNA for the CDR3: TGTGCCAGCAGTTACAGGGGCGCAAACTCTGGCTACACCTTC.

This clonotype was seen a few times. The rearrangement uses TRBV6-1 and TRBJ2-7; 8 nucleotides match TRBD1. CDR1 is MNHNS, CDR2 SASEGT, per germline. V lost 4 bases to trimming and J lost 1 base; unmatched junction nucleotides: 12. The length of the CDR3 is 17 residues. In nucleotides, the CDR3 is TGTGCCAGCAGTGGAAGGGGACCGGGGACAGGTTCCTACGAGCAGTACTTC. Its protein product is CASSGRGPGTGSYEQYF.

The CDR3 here is CASSIREVGTEAFF. The CDR3 nucleotides are TGTGCCAGTAGTATCAGGGAGGTAGGCACTGAAGCTTTCTTT. The J gene is TRBJ1-1, the V gene TRBV19, with D perhaps matching TRBD1 (5 bases). The CDR3 covers 14 residues. With 3 bases removed from V and 4 bases from J, the gap between germline ends came to 12 bases. The germline V gene encodes CDR1 LNHDA and CDR2 SQIVND (reference sequence).